This T cell receptor (beta chain) derives from a study of T cell responses to AZD1222 COVID-19 vaccine. At the level of the study: Pooled together were second doses at about 4 or about 12 weeks.

Regarding this clone: The antigen is unknown.

V dropped 8 bases and J dropped 8 bases, with 15 bases sitting between them. Germline V CDR1 and CDR2: SNHLY, FYNNEI. The CDR3 contains 12 residues. Study-wide results and limits: Sampled repertoires all dated from after the peak T cell response. Possibly, clonal diversity was underestimated; donors were largely white British and included more females.

Clones were sequenced by immunoSEQ multiplex PCR, and TCRdb holds only the in-frame ones, with some missing. The data show more than 80,000 clones, over 75% seen once. The V and J genes are TRBV2 and TRBJ1-2, with D possibly TRBD1 on 6 matching bases. The clonotype was recovered from an adult in good health. The sequencing used peripheral blood, collected on day 0 of AZD1222 vaccination. The CDR3 coding sequence is TGTGCCAGCGGAGCAGGGGTCCCAGGCTACACCTTC. As protein: CASGAGVPGYTF. The full variable domain, its missing parts supplied by reference TRBV2 and TRBJ1-2, is EPEVTQTPSHQVTQMGQEVILRCVPISNHLYFYWYRQILGQKVEFLVSFYNNEISEKSEIFDDQFSVERPDGSNFTLKIRSTKLEDSAMYFCASGAGVPGYTFGSGTRLTVV.